One sample yielded the 19 T cell receptor beta chains listed below, sequenced in a study of cytomegalovirus exposure and HLA in healthy donors. Vbeta (60) and Jbeta (13) primers were used in the PCR. TCRdb keeps only in-frame clones here, not all; method: immunoSEQ multiplex PCR. The table lists just over 60,000 clones. Sequencing was done on a sample of PBMCs. The receptors were gathered from a man aged 30-40 years in good health and CMV-seropositive.

CDR3 in DNA: TGTGCCAGCAGCTTAAAGGGGTTTCGGCCCCAGCATTTT. Protein product: CASSLKGFRPQHF. The chain combines TRBV13 with TRBJ1-5, with a possible D match to TRBD1 (5 bases). This CDR3 has 13 amino acids. Trimming took 2 bases from V and 9 from J, leaving 11 bases between them. Germline CDR1 reads PRHDT; CDR2 reads FYEKMQ (reference sequence).

A note on this clone: At one end the junction does not follow the germline gene, possibly because of a read error. The J gene is TRBJ2-5, the V gene TRBV5-1, with D perhaps TRBD1 (7 bases). The CDR3 is made up of 14 amino acids. CDR1 is SGHRS and CDR2 is YFSETQ in the germline V gene. The CDR3 here is CASSGGTVQENQYF. CDR3 coding DNA: TGCGCCAGCAGCGGGGGGACAGTCCAAGAGAACCAGTACTTC.

The chain recombines TRBV11-2 with TRBJ2-5; 10 bases match TRBD1. Germline CDR1 reads SGHAT; CDR2 reads FQNNGV. V was pared by 8 bases and J by 4 bases, with 7 bases of the junction left unmatched. The CDR3 consists of 14 residues. The chain's CDR3 is CASATGDRGETQYF. The CDR3 DNA reads as TGTGCCAGCGCAACGGGGGACAGGGGAGAGACCCAGTACTTC.

The genes are TRBV2 and TRBJ1-2; 10 nucleotides match TRBD1. The CDR3 length is 11 residues. Per the germline V gene, CDR1 is SNHLY and CDR2 is FYNNEI. With V trimmed by 7 bases and J by 12 bases, 5 bases remained unmatched. CDR3 residues: CASKPTGGHTF. The CDR3, as DNA: TGTGCCAGCAAACCGACAGGGGGCCACACCTTC.

This chain connects TRBV5-4 to TRBJ2-3; D might be TRBD2 (7 bases). CDR3 length equals 17 residues. CDR1 is SGHNT, CDR2 YYREEE, per germline (reference sequence). V lost 4 bases to trimming and J lost 2 bases, with 20 bases between them. As DNA, the CDR3 is TGTGCCAGCAGCGTGAGTCTCGCGGGGGCTATCACAGATACGCAGTATTTT. It specifies CASSVSLAGAITDTQYF.

This rearrangement joins TRBV7-9 to TRBJ2-7; 8 bases align to TRBD1. The junction had 3 bases not matched to a gene; V was cut back by 5 bases and J by 3 bases. The CDR3 totals 13 residues. The germline V gene has CDR1 SEHNR and CDR2 FQNEAQ (reference sequence). The CDR3 here is CASSDRGFYEQYF. As DNA, the CDR3 is TGTGCCAGCAGCGACAGGGGTTTCTACGAGCAGTACTTC.

J is TRBJ2-3 and V is TRBV7-3, with TRBD2 identical over 12 bases. Germline-derived CDR1 and CDR2 are SGHTA and FQGTGA. The CDR3 length is 18 residues. Trimming took 0 bases from V and 4 from J; bases not matched to a gene: 8. The CDR3 nucleotides read TGTGCCAGCAGCTTAACGGCGGCTAGCGGGAGGGACGCAGATACGCAGTATTTT. It codes for CASSLTAASGRDADTQYF.

CDR3 sequence (DNA): TGTGCCAGCAGCCCGAAAGGACAGGGGGGCTCCTACGAGCAGTACTTC. Protein product: CASSPKGQGGSYEQYF. The chain employs TRBV5-4 and TRBJ2-7, with 10 bases fitting TRBD1. This CDR3 has 16 amino acids. V lost 4 bases, J lost 0 bases, and 7 bases stayed unmatched. Germline CDR1 SGHNT, CDR2 YYREEE (reference sequence). Full variable domain (outside the CDR3, taken from reference TRBV5-4 and TRBJ2-7): ETGVTQSPTHLIKTRGQQVTLRCSSQSGHNTVSWYQQALGQGPQFIFQYYREEENGRGNFPPRFSGLQFPNYSSELNVNALELDDSALYLCASSPKGQGGSYEQYFGPGTRLTVT.

This chain uses TRBV27 with TRBJ2-7; 9 bases align to TRBD1. Per germline, CDR1 MNHEY and CDR2 SMNVEV (reference sequence). V lost 7 bases, J lost 3 bases, and 4 bases stayed unmatched. This CDR3 contains 13 residues. The CDR3 DNA reads TGTGCCAGCACATGGGGACAGGGCTACGAGCAGTACTTC. Translating it yields CASTWGQGYEQYF.

The chain joins TRBV5-5 to TRBJ2-7; 9 bases map to TRBD1. V lost 4 bases, J lost 2 bases, and 4 bases stayed unmatched. This CDR3 has 14 amino acids. Germline CDR1 SGHKS, CDR2 YYEKEE (reference sequence). The CDR3 region has the DNA TGTGCCAGCAGCCAGGGACAGGGCGCCTACGAGCAGTACTTC. Protein: CASSQGQGAYEQYF.

This rearrangement joins TRBV7-6 to TRBJ2-1; 10 nucleotides line up with TRBD2. J gave up 2 bases and V 3 bases, and 4 bases lay outside the gene matches. The germline gives CDR1 SGHVS, CDR2 FNYEAQ. The CDR3 runs 16 residues. In DNA form, the CDR3 reads TGTGCCAGCAGCTTTACTAGCGGGGAGACCTACAATGAGCAGTTCTTC. Its protein product is CASSFTSGETYNEQFF.

The rearrangement uses TRBV5-4 and TRBJ1-1; 7 bases map to TRBD1. The CDR3 loop spans 14 amino acids. Germline CDR1 and CDR2: SGHNT and YYREEE (reference sequence). After removal of 5 bases from V and 1 base from J, the junction contained 5 bases not matched to a gene. CDR3 sequence (DNA): TGTGCCAGCAGACTCACAGGGGAGAACACTGAAGCTTTCTTT. As protein: CASRLTGENTEAFF.

The J gene is TRBJ2-3, the V gene TRBV9; 7 bases fit TRBD2. The CDR3 runs 14 residues. J was trimmed by 2 bases and V by 3 bases; bases with no gene match: 3. Looked up from germline, CDR1 is SGDLS and CDR2 is YYNGEE. CDR3 bases: TGTGCCAGCAGCGCGACTAGCCACACAGATACGCAGTATTTT. It encodes CASSATSHTDTQYF.

This chain uses TRBV6-1 with TRBJ1-5; D is perhaps TRBD1 (6 bases). Looked up from germline, CDR1 is MNHNS and CDR2 is SASEGT. The CDR3 runs 14 residues. V was trimmed by 7 bases and J by 2 bases, leaving 12 bases between them. CDR3 region: CASKRPGGNQPQHF. The CDR3 DNA follows: TGTGCCAGCAAGAGGCCAGGGGGCAATCAGCCCCAGCATTTT.

The V and J genes are TRBV4-2 and TRBJ2-1; TRBD2 aligns across 11 bases. V shed 0 bases and J 5 bases; nucleotides not matched to a gene: 12. The CDR3 length is 19 residues. CDR1 is LGHNA, CDR2 YNFKEQ, per germline. For the CDR3, the DNA is TGTGCCAGCAGCCAAGATCAGGTAGCGGGGGGGCCGAAGAACAATGAGCAGTTCTTC. It yields the protein CASSQDQVAGGPKNNEQFF.

The V and J genes are TRBV10-3 and TRBJ1-4; 11 nucleotides line up with TRBD1. Germline values: CDR1 ENHRY, CDR2 SYGVKD. J gave up 7 bases and V 0 bases, and 1 base lay outside the gene matches. The CDR3 is 15 amino acids. The CDR3 DNA is TGTGCCATCAGTGAGTCAGGGACAGGGGGTGAAAAACTGTTTTTT. It codes for CAISESGTGGEKLFF.

DNA of the CDR3: TGTGCCAGCAGCTTTCGGGACAGGGCCTACGAGCAGTACTTC. It specifies CASSFRDRAYEQYF. The chain links TRBV7-9 to TRBJ2-7; 9 nucleotides align to TRBD1. With 3 bases clipped from V and 2 bases from J, the junction kept 2 bases outside the gene matches. Germline V gene sequence: CDR1 SEHNR, CDR2 FQNEAQ (reference sequence). The length of the CDR3 is 14 residues.

This chain uses TRBV29-1 with TRBJ1-1, with D uncertain. Germline CDR1 SQVTM, CDR2 ANQGSEA. The CDR3 has 13 residues. V was pared by 5 bases and J by 4 bases, with 14 bases between. As DNA, the CDR3 is TGCAGCGTTTGGGAGGGAATTGGCACTGAAGCTTTCTTT. Translating it yields CSVWEGIGTEAFF. The complete variable domain, with remaining parts taken from reference TRBV29-1 and TRBJ1-1, reads SAVISQKPSRDICQRGTSLTIQCQVDSQVTMMFWYRQQPGQSLTLIATANQGSEATYESGFVIDKFPISRPNLTFSTLTVSNMSPEDSSIYLCSVWEGIGTEAFFGQGTRLTVV.

The chain combines TRBV4-1 with TRBJ1-5; perhaps TRBD1 as D (5 bases). CDR1 and CDR2 from the germline V gene are MGHRA and YSYEKL. The CDR3 sequence is 14 residues long. The V end lost 3 bases, the J end lost 5 bases, and 11 bases lay between the germline ends. This CDR3 reads CASSHPAGDQPQHF. Here the CDR3 DNA reads TGCGCCAGCAGCCATCCCGCGGGGGATCAGCCCCAGCATTTT.